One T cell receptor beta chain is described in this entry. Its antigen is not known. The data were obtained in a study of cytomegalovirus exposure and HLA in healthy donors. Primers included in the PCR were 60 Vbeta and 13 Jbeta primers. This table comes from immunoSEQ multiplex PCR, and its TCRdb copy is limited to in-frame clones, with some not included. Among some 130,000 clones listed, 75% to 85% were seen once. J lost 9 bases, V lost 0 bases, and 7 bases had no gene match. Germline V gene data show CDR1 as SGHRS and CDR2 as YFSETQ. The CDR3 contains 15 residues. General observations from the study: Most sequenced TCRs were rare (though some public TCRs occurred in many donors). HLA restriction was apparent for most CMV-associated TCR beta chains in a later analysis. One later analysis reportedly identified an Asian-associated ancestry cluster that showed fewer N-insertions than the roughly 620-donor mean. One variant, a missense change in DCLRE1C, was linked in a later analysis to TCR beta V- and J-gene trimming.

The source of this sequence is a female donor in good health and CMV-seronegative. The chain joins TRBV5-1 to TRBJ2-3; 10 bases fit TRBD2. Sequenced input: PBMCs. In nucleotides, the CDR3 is TGCGCCAGCAGCTTGGCTAGCGGGAGTGGTGACACGCAGTATTTT. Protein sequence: CASSLASGSGDTQYF.